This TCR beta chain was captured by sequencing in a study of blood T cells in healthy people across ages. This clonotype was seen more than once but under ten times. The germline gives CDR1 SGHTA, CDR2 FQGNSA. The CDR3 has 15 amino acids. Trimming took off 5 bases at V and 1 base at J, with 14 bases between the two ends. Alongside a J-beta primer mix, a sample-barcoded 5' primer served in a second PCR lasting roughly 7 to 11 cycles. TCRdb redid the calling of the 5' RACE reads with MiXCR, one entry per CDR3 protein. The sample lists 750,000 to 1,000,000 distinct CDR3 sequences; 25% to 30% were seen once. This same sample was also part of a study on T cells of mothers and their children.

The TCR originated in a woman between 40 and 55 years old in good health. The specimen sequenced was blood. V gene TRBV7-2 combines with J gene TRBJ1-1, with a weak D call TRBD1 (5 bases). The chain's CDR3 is CASSAPGPKNTEAFF. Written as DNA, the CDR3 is TGTGCCAGCAGCGCACCGGGACCGAAGAACACTGAAGCTTTCTTT.